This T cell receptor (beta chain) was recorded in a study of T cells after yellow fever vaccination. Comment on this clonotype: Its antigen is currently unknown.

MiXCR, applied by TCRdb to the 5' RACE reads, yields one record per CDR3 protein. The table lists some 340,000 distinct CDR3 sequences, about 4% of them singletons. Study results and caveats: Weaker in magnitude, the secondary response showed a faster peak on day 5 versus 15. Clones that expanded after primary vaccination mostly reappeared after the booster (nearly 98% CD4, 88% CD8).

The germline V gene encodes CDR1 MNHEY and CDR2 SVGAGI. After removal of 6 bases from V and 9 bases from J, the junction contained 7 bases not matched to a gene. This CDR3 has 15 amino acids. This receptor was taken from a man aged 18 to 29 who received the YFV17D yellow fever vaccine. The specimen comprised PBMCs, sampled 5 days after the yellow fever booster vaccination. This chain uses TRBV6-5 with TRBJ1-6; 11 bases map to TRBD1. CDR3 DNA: TGTGCCAGCAGCTTTAGGGGGACAGGGGGTTCACCCCTCCACTTT. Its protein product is CASSFRGTGGSPLHF.